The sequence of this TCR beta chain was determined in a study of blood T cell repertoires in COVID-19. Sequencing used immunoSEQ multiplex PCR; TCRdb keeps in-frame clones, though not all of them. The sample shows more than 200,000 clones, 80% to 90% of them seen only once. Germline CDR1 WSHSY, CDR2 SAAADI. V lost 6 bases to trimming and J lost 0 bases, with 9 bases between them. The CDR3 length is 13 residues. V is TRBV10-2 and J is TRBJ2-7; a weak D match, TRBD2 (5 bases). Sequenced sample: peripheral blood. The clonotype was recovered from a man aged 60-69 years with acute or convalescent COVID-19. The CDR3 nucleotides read TGCGCCAGCAGCGAAACTAGCTCCTACGAGCAGTACTTC. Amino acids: CASSETSSYEQYF.